Following are 16 T cell receptor beta chains from one sample sequenced in a study of blood T cell repertoires in COVID-19. Clones were read by immunoSEQ multiplex PCR, and TCRdb kept only the in-frame ones, dropping some. The top ten clones hold 1.8% of a sample with 430,000 or so clones, roughly 88% of them seen once. The source material was PBMCs or T cells enriched from blood (not recorded which). These receptors were obtained from a woman aged 35 to 49 who had recovered from COVID-19.

The CDR3 sequence is CASSLEVTGNTEAFF. The CDR3 DNA sequence: TGTGCCAGCAGCTTAGAGGTCACAGGGAACACTGAAGCTTTCTTT. This chain links TRBV7-2 with TRBJ1-1, with D possibly matching TRBD1 (5 bases). The V end lost 1 base, the J end lost 1 base, and 10 bases lay between the germline ends. The CDR3 sequence is 15 residues long. Germline V gives CDR1 SGHTA, CDR2 FQGNSA.

The chain has TRBV7-2 and TRBJ1-2; tentatively, D is TRBD1 (5 bases). CDR1 SGHTA and CDR2 FQGNSA come from the germline V gene. The V end lost 0 bases, the J end lost 8 bases, and 13 bases lay between the germline ends. The CDR3 contains 14 residues. CDR3 protein: CASSLAQGNWGYTF. CDR3 bases: TGTGCCAGCAGCTTAGCGCAGGGTAATTGGGGCTACACCTTC. The full variable domain, completed using reference TRBV7-2 and TRBJ1-2, is GAGVSQSPSNKVTEKGKDVELRCDPISGHTALYWYRQSLGQGLEFLIYFQGNSAPDKSGLPSDRFSAERTGGSVSTLTIQRTQQEDSAVYLCASSLAQGNWGYTFGSGTRLTVV.

The V call is TRBV6-5, the J call TRBJ1-1, with a tentative D call TRBD1 (5 bases). The CDR3 covers 11 residues. Germline V gene data show CDR1 as MNHEY and CDR2 as SVGAGI. With 6 bases removed from V and 12 bases from J, the gap between germline ends came to 14 bases. The CDR3 nucleotides read TGTGCCAGCAGAACCAGGGCGGGAACTTTCTTT. Translated, it gives CASRTRAGTFF.

The rearrangement links TRBV5-1 to TRBJ1-1; D is ambiguous. The V gene's germline CDR1 is SGHRS and CDR2 YFSETQ. Trimming pared 4 bases from V and 5 bases from J, leaving 21 bases between. This CDR3 spans 16 amino acids. CDR3 coding DNA: TGCGCCAGCAGCCTCGCGGTAACGGGGAGGTCTACTGAAGCTTTCTTT. It codes for CASSLAVTGRSTEAFF.

This clone was found once. The rearrangement links TRBV28 to TRBJ2-7; 8 positions agree with TRBD2. CDR1 is MDHEN and CDR2 is SYDVKM in the germline V gene. V shed 7 bases and J 2 bases; nucleotides not matched to a gene: 7. The CDR3 is 14 residues long. DNA for the CDR3: TGTGCCAGCAAACGTGGGCGGGAGGCCTACGAGCAGTACTTC. This gives the protein CASKRGREAYEQYF.

CDR3 loop: CASSSSGGSQPQHF. The CDR3 DNA reads as TGTGCCAGCAGCTCCTCAGGGGGGAGTCAGCCCCAGCATTTT. The V gene is TRBV7-9, the J gene TRBJ1-5; TRBD1 matches 7 bases. The CDR3 is 14 residues long. The V gene end was trimmed by 4 bases and the J gene end by 6 bases; junction bases not matched to a gene: 6. CDR1 is SEHNR and CDR2 is FQNEAQ in the germline V gene (reference sequence). The entire variable domain, with the rest obtained from reference TRBV7-9 and TRBJ1-5, is as follows: DTGVSQNPRHKITKRGQNVTFRCDPISEHNRLYWYRQTLGQGPEFLTYFQNEAQLEKSRLLSDRFSAERPKGSFSTLEIQRTEQGDSAMYLCASSSSGGSQPQHFGDGTRLSIL.

V usage is TRBV19 and J usage is TRBJ2-3; D is perhaps TRBD2 (6 bases). This CDR3 has 14 amino acids. Germline lookup yields CDR1 LNHDA and CDR2 SQIVND (reference sequence). Trimming cost V 10 bases and J 2 bases, with 16 bases left between them. This CDR3 reads CATKVAGTTDTQYF. The CDR3 coding sequence is TGTGCCACGAAAGTGGCGGGAACCACAGATACGCAGTATTTT. Full variable domain (outside the CDR3, taken from reference TRBV19 and TRBJ2-3): DGGITQSPKYLFRKEGQNVTLSCEQNLNHDAMYWYRQDPGQGLRLIYYSQIVNDFQKGDIAEGYSVSREKKESFPLTVTSAQKNPTAFYLCATKVAGTTDTQYFGPGTRLTVL.

This clone appeared a single time. The chain carries TRBV28 and TRBJ1-1, with 10 bases that match TRBD1. The V gene end was trimmed by 4 bases and the J gene end by 1 base; junction bases not matched to a gene: 3. CDR1 is MDHEN and CDR2 is SYDVKM in the germline V gene. This CDR3 comprises 15 residues. The DNA of the CDR3 is TGTGCCAGCAGTTCGGACAGGGGGGGGAACACTGAAGCTTTCTTT. It specifies CASSSDRGGNTEAFF.

This chain joins TRBV5-1 and TRBJ1-3; D unresolved. V lost 2 bases and J lost 2, with 8 bases in between. Per germline, CDR1 SGHRS and CDR2 YFSETQ. This CDR3 has 14 amino acids. The DNA of the CDR3 is TGCGCCAGCAGCTTCGGGGATCCTGGAAACACCATATATTTT. Protein product: CASSFGDPGNTIYF.

V gene TRBV7-9 combines with J gene TRBJ1-2; D is unresolved. The germline CDR1 and CDR2 sequences are SEHNR and FQNEAQ (reference sequence). Deletions cut 5 bases from V and 4 bases from J, with 20 bases between. The CDR3 has 16 amino acids. The CDR3 DNA reads TGTGCCAGCAGCCTTCAAGCAGGCCGAAATACCTATGGCTACACCTTC. Protein: CASSLQAGRNTYGYTF.

The V call is TRBV27, the J call TRBJ1-5, with TRBD1 matching over 9 bases. Germline V gene data show CDR1 as MNHEY and CDR2 as SMNVEV (reference sequence). The CDR3 runs to 16 residues. Unmatched junction bases numbered 11, after V lost 6 bases and J lost 5 bases. The CDR3 DNA follows: TGTGCCAGCAGAGCCGGGACAGGGCCCGGGTATCAGCCCCAGCATTTT. Translation: CASRAGTGPGYQPQHF.

The V gene is TRBV6-5, the J gene TRBJ1-1, with D possibly matching TRBD1 (5 bases). There are 13 residues in the CDR3. V was clipped by 6 bases and J by 4 bases, with 12 bases between them. Germline-derived CDR1 and CDR2 are MNHEY and SVGAGI. The CDR3 DNA is TGTGCCAGCAGATATCAGGGATCCACTGAAGCTTTCTTT. Translated, it gives CASRYQGSTEAFF.

The chain joins TRBV7-2 to TRBJ2-7, with 8 bases aligning to TRBD1. Germline V CDR1 and CDR2: SGHTA, FQGNSA. This CDR3 contains 14 residues. V trimming: 6 bases; J trimming: 7 bases; junction bases outside the gene matches: 11. CDR3 sequence reads: CASSSGTGAREQYF. CDR3 sequence (DNA): TGTGCCAGCAGTTCCGGGACAGGCGCCCGGGAGCAGTACTTC. Looking up the rest from reference TRBV7-2 and TRBJ2-7 gives the full variable domain: GAGVSQSPSNKVTEKGKDVELRCDPISGHTALYWYRQSLGQGLEFLIYFQGNSAPDKSGLPSDRFSAERTGGSVSTLTIQRTQQEDSAVYLCASSSGTGAREQYFGPGTRLTVT.

This sequence joins TRBV27 and TRBJ2-1; D is possibly TRBD2 (5 bases). Germline loops: CDR1 MNHEY, CDR2 SMNVEV (reference sequence). The CDR3 length is 13 residues. Trimming stripped 7 bases from V and 4 bases from J, with 11 bases between. The CDR3 here is CASKGPGYNEQFF. The CDR3 coding sequence is TGTGCCAGCAAGGGTCCGGGATACAATGAGCAGTTCTTC.

The chain combines TRBV9 with TRBJ2-3; D possibly corresponds to TRBD2 (6 bases). Trimming pared 0 bases from V and 3 bases from J, leaving 8 bases between. CDR3 length: 14 amino acids. Germline V gene data show CDR1 as SGDLS and CDR2 as YYNGEE. The CDR3 DNA reads TGTGCCAGCAGCGTAGTTGGAGGGACAGATACGCAGTATTTT. This encodes CASSVVGGTDTQYF.

The chain joins TRBV12-3 or TRBV12-4 to TRBJ2-7; D is unclear. The CDR3 has 12 amino acids. V gave up 6 bases and J gave up 5 bases, with 11 bases separating them. The CDR3 here is CASRRYPDEQYF. In DNA, the CDR3 is TGTGCCAGCAGACGGTATCCCGACGAGCAGTACTTC.